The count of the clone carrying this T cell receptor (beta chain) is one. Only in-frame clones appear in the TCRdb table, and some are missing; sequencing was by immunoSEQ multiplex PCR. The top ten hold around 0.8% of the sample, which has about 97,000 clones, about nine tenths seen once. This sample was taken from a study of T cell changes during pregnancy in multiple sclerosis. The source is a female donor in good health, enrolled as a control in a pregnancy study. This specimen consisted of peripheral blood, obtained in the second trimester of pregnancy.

The CDR3 nucleotides read TGTGCCAGCAGTTCTCCTTCGAGACAGGGGGACGGCTACACCTTC. It translates to CASSSPSRQGDGYTF. This chain uses TRBV6-5 with TRBJ1-2; 9 nucleotides match TRBD1. V lost 4 bases, J lost 8 bases, and 11 bases stayed unmatched. This CDR3 region has 15 residues. Per germline, CDR1 MNHEY and CDR2 SVGAGI.